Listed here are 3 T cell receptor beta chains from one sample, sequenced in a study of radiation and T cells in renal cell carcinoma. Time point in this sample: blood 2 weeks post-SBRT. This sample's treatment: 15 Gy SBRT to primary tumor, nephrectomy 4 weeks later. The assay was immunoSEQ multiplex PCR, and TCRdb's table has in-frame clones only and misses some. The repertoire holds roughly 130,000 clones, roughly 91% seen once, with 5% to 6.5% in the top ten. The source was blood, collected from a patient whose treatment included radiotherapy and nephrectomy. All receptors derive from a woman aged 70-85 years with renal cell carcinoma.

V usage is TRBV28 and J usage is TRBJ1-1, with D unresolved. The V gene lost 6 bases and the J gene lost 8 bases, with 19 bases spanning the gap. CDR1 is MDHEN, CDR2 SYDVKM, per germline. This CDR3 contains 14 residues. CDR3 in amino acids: CASRPPGGRLEAFF. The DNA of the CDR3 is TGTGCCAGCAGACCCCCGGGAGGGAGGTTGGAAGCTTTCTTT.

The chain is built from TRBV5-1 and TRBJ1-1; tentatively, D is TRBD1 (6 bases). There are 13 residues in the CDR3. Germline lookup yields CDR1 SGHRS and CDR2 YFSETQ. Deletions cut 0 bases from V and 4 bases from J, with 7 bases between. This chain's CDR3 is CASSLVRGTEAFF. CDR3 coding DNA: TGCGCCAGCAGCTTGGTCAGGGGCACTGAAGCTTTCTTT.

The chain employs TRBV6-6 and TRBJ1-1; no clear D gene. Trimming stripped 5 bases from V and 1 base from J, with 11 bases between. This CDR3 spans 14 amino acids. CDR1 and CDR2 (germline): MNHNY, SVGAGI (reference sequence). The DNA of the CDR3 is TGTGCCAGCAGTGATCCGACCTCGAACACTGAAGCTTTCTTT. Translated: CASSDPTSNTEAFF.